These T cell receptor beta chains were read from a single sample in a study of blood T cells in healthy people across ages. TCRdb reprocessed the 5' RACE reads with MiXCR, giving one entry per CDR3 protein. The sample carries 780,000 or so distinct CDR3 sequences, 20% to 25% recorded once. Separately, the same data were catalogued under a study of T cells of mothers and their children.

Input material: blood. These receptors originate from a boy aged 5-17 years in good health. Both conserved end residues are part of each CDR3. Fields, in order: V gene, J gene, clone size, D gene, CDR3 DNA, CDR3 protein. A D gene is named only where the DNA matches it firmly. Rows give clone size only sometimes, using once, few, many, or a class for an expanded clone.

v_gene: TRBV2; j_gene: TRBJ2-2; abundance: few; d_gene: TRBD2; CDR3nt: TGTGCCAGCAGTTCTAGCGGGAGGTCCGGGGAGCTGTTTTTT; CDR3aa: CASSSSGRSGELFF
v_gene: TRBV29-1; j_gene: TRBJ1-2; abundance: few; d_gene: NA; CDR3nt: TGCAGCGTCCGCCCGGAGGATCGGACCGGGGGCTACACCTTC; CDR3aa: CSVRPEDRTGGYTF
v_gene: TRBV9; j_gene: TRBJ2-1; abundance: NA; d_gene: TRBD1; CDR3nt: TGTGCCAGCAGCACAACTCCGGGACAGGGGGTGGATGAGCAGTTCTTC; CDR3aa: CASSTTPGQGVDEQFF
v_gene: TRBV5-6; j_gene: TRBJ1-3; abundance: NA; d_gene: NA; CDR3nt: TGTGCCAGCAGCTTGGTACGGGACTCTGGAAACACCATATATTTT; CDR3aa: CASSLVRDSGNTIYF
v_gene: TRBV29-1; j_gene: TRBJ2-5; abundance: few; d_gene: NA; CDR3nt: TGCAGCGTTGGAAGGATCCAAGAGACCCAGTACTTC; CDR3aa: CSVGRIQETQYF
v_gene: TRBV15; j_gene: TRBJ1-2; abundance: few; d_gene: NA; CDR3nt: TGTGCCACCAGCAGAGATCATGGCCGGCCGGCCGGCTACACCTTC; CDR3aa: CATSRDHGRPAGYTF
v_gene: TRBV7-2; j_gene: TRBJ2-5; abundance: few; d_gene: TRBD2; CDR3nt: TGTGCCAGCAGCTTAGGCACTTCAGCGGGAGGTGAGACCCAGTACTTC; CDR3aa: CASSLGTSAGGETQYF
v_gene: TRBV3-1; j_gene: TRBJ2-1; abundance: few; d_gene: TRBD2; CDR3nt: TGTGCCAGCAGCCAAGGGGAACTAGCGGGAGACATCCGAGAGCAGTTCTTC; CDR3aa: CASSQGELAGDIREQFF
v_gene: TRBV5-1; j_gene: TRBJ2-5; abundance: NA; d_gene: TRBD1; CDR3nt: TGCGCCAGCAGCTCCAGGACAGGGGGAACCAAACAAGAGACCCAGTACTTC; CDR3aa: CASSSRTGGTKQETQYF
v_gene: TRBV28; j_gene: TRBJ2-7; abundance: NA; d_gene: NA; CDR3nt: TGTGCCAGCAGTACCTCGGACTGGGGTCCCTACGAGCAGTACTTC; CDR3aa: CASSTSDWGPYEQYF
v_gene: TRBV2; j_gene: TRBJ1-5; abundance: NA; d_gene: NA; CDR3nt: TGTGCCAGCAGTGAAGCAGGGATTAGCAATCAGCCCCAGCATTTT; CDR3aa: CASSEAGISNQPQHF
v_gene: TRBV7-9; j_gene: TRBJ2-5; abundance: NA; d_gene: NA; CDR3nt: TGTGCCAGCAGCTTAGTCGTGGGGCCGCCAGAGACCCAGTACTTC; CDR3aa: CASSLVVGPPETQYF
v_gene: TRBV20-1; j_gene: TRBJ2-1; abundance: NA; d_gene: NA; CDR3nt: TGCAGTGCTGTCTCGGGAGAGCAGTTCTTC; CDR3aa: CSAVSGEQFF
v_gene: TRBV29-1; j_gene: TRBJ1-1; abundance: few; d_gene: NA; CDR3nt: TGCAGCGTTGTAGGTCGCTTAGGCGACACTGAAGCTTTCTTT; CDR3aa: CSVVGRLGDTEAFF
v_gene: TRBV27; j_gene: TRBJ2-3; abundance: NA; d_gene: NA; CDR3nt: TGTGCCAGCAGTTTATCCCAGTGGGTTCTCGATACGCAGTATTTT; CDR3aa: CASSLSQWVLDTQYF
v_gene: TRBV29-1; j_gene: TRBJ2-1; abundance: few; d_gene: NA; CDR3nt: TGCAGCGACCGGGCAGGGTACAATGAGCAGTTCTTC; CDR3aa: CSDRAGYNEQFF
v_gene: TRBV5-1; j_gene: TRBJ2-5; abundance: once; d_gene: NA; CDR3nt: TGCGCCAGCAGCTTGGCCTCGAGTGGTGAGACCCAGTACTTC; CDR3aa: CASSLASSGETQYF
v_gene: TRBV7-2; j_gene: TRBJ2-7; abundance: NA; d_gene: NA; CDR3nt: TGTGCCAGCAGCTTAGAGTCAGGTCCCTACGAGCAGTACTTC; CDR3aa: CASSLESGPYEQYF
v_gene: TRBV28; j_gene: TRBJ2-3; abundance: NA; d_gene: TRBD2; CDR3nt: TGTGCCAGCAGTTTCCCTAGCGGGGGATTCACAGATACGCAGTATTTT; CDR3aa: CASSFPSGGFTDTQYF
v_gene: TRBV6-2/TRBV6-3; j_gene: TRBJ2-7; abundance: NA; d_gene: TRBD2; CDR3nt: TGTGCCAGCAGTCCCCTGCTAGCGGACTACGAGCAGTACTTC; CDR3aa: CASSPLLADYEQYF
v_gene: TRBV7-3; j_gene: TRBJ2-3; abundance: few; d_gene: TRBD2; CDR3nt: TGTGCCAGCTGCGAGGGGACTACTCGCCATACGCAGTATTTT; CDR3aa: CASCEGTTRHTQYF
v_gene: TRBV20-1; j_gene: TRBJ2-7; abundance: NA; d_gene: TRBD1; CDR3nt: TGCAGTGGTCGGGACAGGGACTACGAGCAGTACTTC; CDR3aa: CSGRDRDYEQYF
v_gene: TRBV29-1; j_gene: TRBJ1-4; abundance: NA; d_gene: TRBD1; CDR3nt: TGCAGCGTATCGGACAGGAGCCTCACAACTAATGAAAAACTGTTTTTT; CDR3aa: CSVSDRSLTTNEKLFF
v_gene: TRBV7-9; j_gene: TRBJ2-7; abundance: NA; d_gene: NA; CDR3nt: TGTGCCAGCAGTCTCGCCGCGAAGGGGGTCAACTACGAGCAGTACTTC; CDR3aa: CASSLAAKGVNYEQYF
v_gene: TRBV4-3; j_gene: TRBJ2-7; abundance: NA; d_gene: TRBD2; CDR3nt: TGCGCCAGCAGCCAAGGCCCCGGGCTAGCGGGTTCCTACGAGCAGTACTTC; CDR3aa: CASSQGPGLAGSYEQYF
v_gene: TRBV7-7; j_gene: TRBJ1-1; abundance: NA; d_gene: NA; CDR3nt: TGTGCTAGCAGCCCTTTTCCGGGACAAATAGAAGCTTTCTTT; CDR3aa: CASSPFPGQIEAFF
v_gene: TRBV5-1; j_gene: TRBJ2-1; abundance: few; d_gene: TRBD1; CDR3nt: TGCGCCAGCAGCTCGGACAGGGGAGATGAGCAGTTCTTC; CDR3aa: CASSSDRGDEQFF
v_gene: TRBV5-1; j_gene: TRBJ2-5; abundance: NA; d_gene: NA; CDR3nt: TGCGCCAGCAGCTTTGAGGCGGGGGCTTATCAAGAGACCCAGTACTTC; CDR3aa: CASSFEAGAYQETQYF
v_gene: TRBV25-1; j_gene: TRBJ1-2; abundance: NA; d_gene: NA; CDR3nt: TGTGCCAGCAGTGAACAGGGCCGCCAGTCATATGGCTACACCTTC; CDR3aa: CASSEQGRQSYGYTF
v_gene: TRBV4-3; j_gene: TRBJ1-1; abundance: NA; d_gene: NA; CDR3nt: TGCGCCAGCAGCCAAGGGGGCACGAACACTGAAGCTTTCTTT; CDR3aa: CASSQGGTNTEAFF
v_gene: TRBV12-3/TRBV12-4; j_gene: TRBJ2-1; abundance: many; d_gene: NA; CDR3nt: TGTGCCAGCAGCTTTTACGGGAGTAGCGGCTATGAGCAGTTCTTC; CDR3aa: CASSFYGSSGYEQFF
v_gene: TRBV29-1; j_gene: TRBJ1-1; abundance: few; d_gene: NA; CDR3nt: TGCAGCGTTGTTCTTGGGACACGAAACACTGAAGCTTTCTTT; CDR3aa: CSVVLGTRNTEAFF
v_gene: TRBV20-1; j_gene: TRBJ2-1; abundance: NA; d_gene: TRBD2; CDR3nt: TGCAGTGCTAGAAAGGGGACTAGCGGGGGGGCGAGGAGCTCCTACAATGAGCAGTCCTTC; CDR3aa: CSARKGTSGGARSSYNEQSF
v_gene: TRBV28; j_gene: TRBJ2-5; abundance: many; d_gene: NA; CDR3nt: TGTGCCAGCAGTCGGGAGACCCAGTACTTC; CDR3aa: CASSRETQYF
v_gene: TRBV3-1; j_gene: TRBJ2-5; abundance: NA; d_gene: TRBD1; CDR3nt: TGTGCCAGCAGCCTCGTTCTGGAGGCCCCGACGCAGACAGGGATGATGAAGACCCAGTACTTC; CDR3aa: CASSLVLEAPTQTGMMKTQYF
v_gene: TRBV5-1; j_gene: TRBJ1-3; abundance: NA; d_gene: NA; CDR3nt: TGCGCCAGCAGCTTGTCCACATTAAACTCTGGAAACACCATATATTTT; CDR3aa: CASSLSTLNSGNTIYF
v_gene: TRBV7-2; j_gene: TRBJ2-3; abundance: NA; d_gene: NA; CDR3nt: TGTGCCAGCAGCTTAGCGCATTGGGGTTACGATACGCAGTATTTT; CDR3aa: CASSLAHWGYDTQYF
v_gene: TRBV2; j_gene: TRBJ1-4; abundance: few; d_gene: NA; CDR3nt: TGTGCCAGCAGTGATTGGGGCTTCCGCGGGGAACCGTTTTTT; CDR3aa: CASSDWGFRGEPFF
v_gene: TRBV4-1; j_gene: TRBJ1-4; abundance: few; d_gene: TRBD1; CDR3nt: TGCGCCAGCAGCCAAGGTACAGGGGGCTATAGTAGTAGTTCGGATGAAAAACTGTTTTTT; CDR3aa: CASSQGTGGYSSSSDEKLFF
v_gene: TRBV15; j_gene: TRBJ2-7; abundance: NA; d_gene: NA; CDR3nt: TGTGCCACCAGCAGAGGTGTCTCCTCAGATTTCTACGAGCAGTACTTC; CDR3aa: CATSRGVSSDFYEQYF
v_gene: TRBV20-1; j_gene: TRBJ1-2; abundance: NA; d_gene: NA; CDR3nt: TGCAGTGCTAGAGTGCAGGGCTATGGCTACACCTTC; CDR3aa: CSARVQGYGYTF
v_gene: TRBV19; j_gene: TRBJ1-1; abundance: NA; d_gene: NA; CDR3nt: TGTGCCAGTAGTATATACCCAGGGGTCCCTGAAGCTTTCTTT; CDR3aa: CASSIYPGVPEAFF
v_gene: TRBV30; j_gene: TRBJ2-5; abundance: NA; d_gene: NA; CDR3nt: TGTGCCTGGGGCGGTAGGAGAGCGGAGACCCAGTACTTC; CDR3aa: CAWGGRRAETQYF
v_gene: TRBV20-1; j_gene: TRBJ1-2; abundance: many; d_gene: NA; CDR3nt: TGCAGTGCTAGTGTAGGAGGGACAAACAACTATGGCTACACCTTC; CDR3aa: CSASVGGTNNYGYTF
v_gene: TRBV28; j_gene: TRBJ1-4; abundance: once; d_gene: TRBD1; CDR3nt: TGTGCCAGCAGTGTAGGGGGCCCGGACGAAAAACTGTTTTTT; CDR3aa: CASSVGGPDEKLFF
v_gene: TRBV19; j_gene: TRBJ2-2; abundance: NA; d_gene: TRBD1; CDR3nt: TGTGCCAGTAGTGTCGCCGGGACAGTTAACACCGGGGAGCTGTTTTTT; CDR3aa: CASSVAGTVNTGELFF
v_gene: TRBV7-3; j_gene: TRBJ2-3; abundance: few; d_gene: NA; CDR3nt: TGTGCCAGCAGCTTAATAGACACATCCACAGATACGCAGTATTTT; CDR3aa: CASSLIDTSTDTQYF
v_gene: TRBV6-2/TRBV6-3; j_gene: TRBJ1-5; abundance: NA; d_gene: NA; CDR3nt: TGTGCCAGCAGTTACTCGGGAGGAGGCAATCAGCCCCAGCATTTT; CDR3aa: CASSYSGGGNQPQHF
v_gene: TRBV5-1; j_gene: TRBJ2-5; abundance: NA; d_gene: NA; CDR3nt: TGCGCCAGCAGCTTGTATCCGGCCCAAGAGACCCAGTACTTC; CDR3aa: CASSLYPAQETQYF
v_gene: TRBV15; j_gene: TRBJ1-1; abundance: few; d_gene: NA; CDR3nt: TGTGCCACCAGCAGAGTAAGCAGGGGTAACACTGAAGCTTTCTTT; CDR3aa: CATSRVSRGNTEAFF
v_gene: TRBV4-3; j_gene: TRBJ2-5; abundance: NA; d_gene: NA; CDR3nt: TGCGCCAGCAGCCAAGATGCTTTAGGGGTCGGGTACCAAGAGACCCAGTACTTC; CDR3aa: CASSQDALGVGYQETQYF
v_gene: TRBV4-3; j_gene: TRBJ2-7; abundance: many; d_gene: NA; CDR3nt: TGCGCCAGCAGCCAAGCCCAGGGGGGGCCCTACGAGCAGTACTTC; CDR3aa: CASSQAQGGPYEQYF
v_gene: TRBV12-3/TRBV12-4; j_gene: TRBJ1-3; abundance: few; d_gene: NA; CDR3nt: TGTGCCACTTCAGGAAAAAAGAACGGGGTGAACACCATATATTTT; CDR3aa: CATSGKKNGVNTIYF
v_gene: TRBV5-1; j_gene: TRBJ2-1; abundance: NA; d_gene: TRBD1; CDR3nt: TGCGCCAGCAGCTTGGTCACAGGGGGGCATGAGCAGTTCTTC; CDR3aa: CASSLVTGGHEQFF
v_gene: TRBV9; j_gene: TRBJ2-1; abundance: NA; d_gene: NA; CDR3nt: TGTGCCAGCAGCGAAAAAGCGGTTTCCAGCTCCTACAATGAGCAGTTCTTC; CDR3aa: CASSEKAVSSSYNEQFF
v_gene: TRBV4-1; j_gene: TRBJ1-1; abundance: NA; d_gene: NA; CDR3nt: TGCGCCAGCAGCCAAGAATGGACAGCGAACACTGAAGCTTTCTTT; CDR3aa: CASSQEWTANTEAFF
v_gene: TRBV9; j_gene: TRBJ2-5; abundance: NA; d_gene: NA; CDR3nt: TGTGCCAGCAGCGCCCCCGGGGTCCAAGAGACCCAGTACTTC; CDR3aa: CASSAPGVQETQYF
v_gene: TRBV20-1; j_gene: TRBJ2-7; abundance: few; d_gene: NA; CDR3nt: TGCAGTGCTAGAGATCGGGCGGGCTACTCCTACGAGCAGTACTTC; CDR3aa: CSARDRAGYSYEQYF
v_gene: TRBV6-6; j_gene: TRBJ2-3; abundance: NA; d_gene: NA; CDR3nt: TGTGCCAGCAGTTACTCGAGCTTGTCCACAGATACGCAGTATTTT; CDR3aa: CASSYSSLSTDTQYF